These T cell receptor beta chains were read from a single sample in a study of blood T cell repertoires in COVID-19. Method: immunoSEQ multiplex PCR; TCRdb's copy keeps in-frame clones and lacks some. Of fewer than 150,000 clones in the sample, around 87% were seen once. Sequencing was carried out using peripheral blood. The origin of the receptors is a woman aged 55 to 70 with COVID-19, enrolled during active disease. CDR3s include the opening cysteine and the closing phenylalanine or tryptophan. D genes are given only for firm matches. Clone size is not always given. Where it is, it says once, few, many or a class for expanded clones.

V gene,J gene,D gene,clone size,CDR3 protein,CDR3 DNA
TRBV6-5,TRBJ2-5,TRBD1,NA,CASSYSDPGGETQYF,TGTGCCAGCAGTTACTCGGACCCAGGGGGAGAGACCCAGTACTTC
TRBV2,TRBJ2-1,NA,NA,CASSPRETFYNEQFF,TGTGCCAGCAGTCCCCGGGAGACTTTCTACAATGAGCAGTTCTTC
TRBV5-6,TRBJ1-2,TRBD1,once,CASSLVGTGVYGYTF,TGTGCCAGCAGCTTGGTGGGGACAGGTGTCTATGGCTACACCTTC
TRBV7-2,TRBJ2-5,TRBD2,NA,CASSPYSGGGTQYF,TGTGCCAGCAGCCCCTATAGCGGGGGGGGGACCCAGTACTTC
TRBV2,TRBJ2-7,NA,NA,CASSPGLKREQYF,TGTGCCAGCAGTCCCGGACTCAAACGGGAGCAGTACTTC
TRBV18,TRBJ2-3,NA,once,CASSPPLQGLWTDTQYF,TGTGCCAGCTCGCCGCCTCTCCAGGGATTATGGACAGATACGCAGTATTTT
TRBV7-3,TRBJ2-7,NA,NA,CASSLSASSYEQYF,TGTGCCAGCAGCTTATCGGCTAGCTCCTACGAGCAGTACTTC
TRBV7-2,TRBJ2-3,TRBD1,NA,CASSLRTGETDTQYF,TGTGCCAGCAGCTTGCGGACAGGGGAAACAGATACGCAGTATTTT
TRBV4-3,TRBJ1-2,TRBD1,NA,CASSQDHIRLATGGIYGYTF,TGCGCCAGCAGCCAAGATCACATCCGGCTGGCCACAGGGGGAATCTATGGCTACACCTTC
TRBV20-1,TRBJ2-3,TRBD1,NA,CSASWDRDTDTQYF,TGCAGTGCTAGTTGGGACAGGGATACAGATACGCAGTATTTT
TRBV19,TRBJ1-2,NA,NA,CASSEPPRAGYTF,TGTGCCAGTAGCGAACCCCCGAGGGCTGGCTACACCTTC
TRBV30,TRBJ1-5,NA,NA,CAWRGAGFNQPQHF,TGTGCCTGGCGGGGGGCAGGGTTCAATCAGCCCCAGCATTTT
TRBV7-2,TRBJ2-5,NA,NA,CATGERGNREGGTQYF,TGTGCCACCGGTGAAAGGGGAAACAGGGAGGGGGGGACCCAGTACTTC
TRBV2,TRBJ2-7,NA,NA,CASSAGSYEQYF,TGTGCCAGCTCTGCAGGTTCCTACGAGCAGTACTTC
TRBV30,TRBJ1-1,NA,NA,CAWSVISSGEAFF,TGTGCCTGGAGCGTGATCTCGAGCGGTGAAGCTTTCTTT
TRBV5-1,TRBJ2-1,NA,NA,CASSRNDRRSYNEQFF,TGCGCCAGCAGCCGGAACGACAGGCGCTCCTACAATGAGCAGTTCTTC
TRBV7-2,TRBJ1-5,NA,NA,CASSSMGSGQPQHF,TGTGCCAGCAGCTCGATGGGCTCAGGTCAGCCCCAGCATTTT
TRBV7-8,TRBJ1-1,TRBD1,NA,CASSPSGGRTEAFF,TGTGCCAGCAGCCCATCAGGGGGCCGGACTGAAGCTTTCTTT